The 9 T cell receptor beta chains below were found in one sample sequenced in a study of blood T cell repertoires in COVID-19. Repertoires were generated with immunoSEQ multiplex PCR, while TCRdb's copy carries only in-frame clones and drops some. This table holds about 310,000 clones, about 87% found once. Material for sequencing was peripheral blood. The receptors come from a woman aged 45-65 years who had recovered from COVID-19.

The chain recombines TRBV28 with TRBJ1-5, with D maybe TRBD1 (6 bases). The CDR3 loop spans 13 amino acids. The V end was cut by 6 bases, the J end by 7 bases, with 13 bases between. CDR1 is MDHEN and CDR2 is SYDVKM in the germline V gene. The CDR3 DNA sequence: TGTGCCAGCAGGAGGGGGGGCGAACAGCCCCAGCATTTT. This sequence encodes CASRRGGEQPQHF.

The chain combines TRBV10-2 with TRBJ1-2; tentative D call: TRBD1 (6 bases). The CDR3 runs 13 residues. V was pared by 7 bases and J by 6 bases, with 15 bases between. The germline CDR1 and CDR2 sequences are WSHSY and SAAADI. CDR3 DNA: TGCGCCAGCATGCTGGGGGCTGGGCATGGCTACACCTTC. This gives the protein CASMLGAGHGYTF.

J is TRBJ2-1 and V is TRBV9; the D is unclear. Germline CDR1 is SGDLS and CDR2 is YYNGEE. V was cut by 1 base and J by 7 bases, with 9 bases left in between. This CDR3 spans 13 amino acids. CDR3 protein: CASSVITGNEQFF. The CDR3 DNA reads TGTGCCAGCAGCGTAATTACCGGGAATGAGCAGTTCTTC.

The V call is TRBV6-6, the J call TRBJ2-3; 7 bases are shared with TRBD1. CDR1 and CDR2 (germline): MNHNY, SVGAGI (reference sequence). The J segment lost 2 bases and the V segment lost 4 bases, leaving 9 bases of the junction unmatched. The CDR3 extends over 16 amino acids. This chain's CDR3 is CASSSGQDFYTDTQYF. CDR3 coding DNA: TGTGCCAGCAGTTCCGGACAGGACTTCTACACAGATACGCAGTATTTT.

This clone has more than one count but fewer than ten. The chain joins TRBV7-9 to TRBJ1-2, with D unclear. The length of the CDR3 is 15 residues. Germline V gene data show CDR1 as SEHNR and CDR2 as FQNEAQ (reference sequence). V was trimmed by 5 bases and J by 4 bases, leaving 17 bases between them. The CDR3 DNA follows: TGTGCCAGCAGCCCTCCTAGGCCGGGGAGCTATGGCTACACCTTC. It specifies CASSPPRPGSYGYTF.

This clone came up once. The chain couples TRBV6-1 to TRBJ2-1; perhaps TRBD2 as D (6 bases). The CDR3 is 16 residues long. Germline assignment: CDR1 MNHNS and CDR2 SASEGT. The V end was cut by 3 bases, the J end by 5 bases, with 17 bases between. The CDR3 coding sequence is TGTGCCAGCAGTGAGCCTGGGACTCCCCTCCACAATGAGCAGTTCTTC. Encoded protein: CASSEPGTPLHNEQFF.

The chain joins TRBV7-9 to TRBJ2-7, with TRBD1 matching over 7 bases. CDR3 length equals 13 residues. The germline V gene encodes CDR1 SEHNR and CDR2 FQNEAQ (reference sequence). V trimming: 4 bases; J trimming: 2 bases; junction bases outside the gene matches: 2. The CDR3 protein is CASSYRGTYEQYF. DNA for the CDR3: TGTGCCAGCAGCTACAGGGGTACCTACGAGCAGTACTTC.

The rearrangement uses TRBV5-5 and TRBJ1-3; TRBD1 aligns across 9 bases. V dropped 4 bases and J dropped 4; count of bases not matched to a gene: 3. Germline CDR1 and CDR2: SGHKS and YYEKEE (reference sequence). This CDR3 spans 14 amino acids. This chain's CDR3 is CASSIGTGGNTIYF. DNA of the CDR3: TGTGCCAGCAGCATTGGGACAGGGGGAAACACCATATATTTT.

This chain uses TRBV7-8 with TRBJ1-1; D is ambiguous. V lost 3 bases and J lost 0, with 14 bases in between. The V gene's germline CDR1 is SGHVS and CDR2 FQNEAQ. The CDR3 runs 16 residues. The CDR3 loop is CASSFHNSRMNTEAFF. DNA for the CDR3: TGTGCCAGCAGCTTTCATAACAGTCGGATGAACACTGAAGCTTTCTTT.